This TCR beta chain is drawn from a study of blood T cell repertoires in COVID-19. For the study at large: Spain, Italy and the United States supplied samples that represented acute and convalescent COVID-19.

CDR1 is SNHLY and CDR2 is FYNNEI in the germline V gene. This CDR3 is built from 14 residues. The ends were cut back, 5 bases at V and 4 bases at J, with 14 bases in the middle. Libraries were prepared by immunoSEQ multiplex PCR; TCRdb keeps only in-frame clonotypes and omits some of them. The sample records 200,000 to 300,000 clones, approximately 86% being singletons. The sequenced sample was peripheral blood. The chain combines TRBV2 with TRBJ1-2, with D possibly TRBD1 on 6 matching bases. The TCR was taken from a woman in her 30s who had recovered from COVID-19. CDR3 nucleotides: TGTGCCAGCAGTTTGGTGGGGGCCATCTATGGCTACACCTTC. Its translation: CASSLVGAIYGYTF.